Presented here are 5 T cell receptor beta chains from one specimen sequenced in a study of cytotoxic CD8 clonotypes in ibrutinib-treated CLL. Libraries were prepared by immunoSEQ multiplex PCR; TCRdb keeps only in-frame clonotypes and omits some of them. The data hold some 130,000 clones, with approximately 85% observed a single time. The sample in question was PBMCs, obtained after 24 months of ibrutinib treatment. The receptors were gathered from a human donor with chronic lymphocytic leukemia.

This clone was seen only a few times. The chain carries TRBV18 and TRBJ1-1, with D hard to call. CDR3 length: 16 amino acids. Trimming took off 1 base at V and 1 base at J, with 13 bases between the two ends. Germline CDR1 is KGHSH and CDR2 is LQKENI. The CDR3 sequence is CASSPLQRQTNTEAFF. The CDR3 DNA reads TGTGCCAGCTCACCACTCCAACGACAAACGAACACTGAAGCTTTCTTT.

The chain couples TRBV28 to TRBJ1-3; no clear D gene. V was trimmed by 3 bases and J by 1 base, leaving 16 bases between them. The germline V gene encodes CDR1 MDHEN and CDR2 SYDVKM. This CDR3 region has 17 residues. CDR3 in DNA: TGTGCCAGCAGTTTTCGGTTTCGTACTGCATCTGGAAACACCATATATTTT. Protein sequence: CASSFRFRTASGNTIYF. The whole variable domain, remainder taken from reference TRBV28 and TRBJ1-3, is DVKVTQSSRYLVKRTGEKVFLECVQDMDHENMFWYRQDPGLGLRLIYFSYDVKMKEKGDIPEGYSVSREKKERFSLILESASTNQTSMYLCASSFRFRTASGNTIYFGEGSWLTVV.

This chain links TRBV4-2 with TRBJ1-2; 7 bases are shared with TRBD1. The CDR3 length is 14 residues. J was trimmed by 2 bases and V by 4 bases; bases with no gene match: 4. CDR1 and CDR2 from the germline V gene are LGHNA and YNFKEQ. This CDR3 reads CASSPGQANYGYTF. The CDR3 DNA reads as TGTGCCAGCAGCCCAGGACAGGCGAACTATGGCTACACCTTC.

This chain connects TRBV27 to TRBJ1-4; D is undetermined. Germline values: CDR1 MNHEY, CDR2 SMNVEV (reference sequence). The CDR3 loop spans 14 amino acids. V was clipped by 7 bases and J by 8 bases, with 17 bases between them. The CDR3 here is CASTRLPLKEKLFF. Here the CDR3 DNA reads TGTGCCAGCACTAGACTTCCCCTAAAGGAAAAACTGTTTTTT.

The V gene is TRBV19, the J gene TRBJ1-6; a weak D match, TRBD1 (5 bases). Germline V lookup: CDR1 LNHDA, CDR2 SQIVND (reference sequence). CDR3 length: 15 residues. CDR3 in DNA: TGTGCTTCTGGGGAGGGGCCGTTCTATAATTCACCCCTCCACTTT. Protein sequence: CASGEGPFYNSPLHF.